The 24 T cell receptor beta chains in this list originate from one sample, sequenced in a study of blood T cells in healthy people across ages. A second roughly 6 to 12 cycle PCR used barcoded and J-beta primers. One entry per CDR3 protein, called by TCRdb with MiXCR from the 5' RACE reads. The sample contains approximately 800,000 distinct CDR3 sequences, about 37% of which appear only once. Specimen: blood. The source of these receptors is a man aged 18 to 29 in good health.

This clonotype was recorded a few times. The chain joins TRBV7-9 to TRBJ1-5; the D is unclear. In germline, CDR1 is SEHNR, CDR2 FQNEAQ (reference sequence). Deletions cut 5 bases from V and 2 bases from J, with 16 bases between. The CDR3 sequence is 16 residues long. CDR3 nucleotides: TGTGCCAGCAGCCCGATGCTGGGCGTCGGCAATCAGCCCCAGCATTTT. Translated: CASSPMLGVGNQPQHF.

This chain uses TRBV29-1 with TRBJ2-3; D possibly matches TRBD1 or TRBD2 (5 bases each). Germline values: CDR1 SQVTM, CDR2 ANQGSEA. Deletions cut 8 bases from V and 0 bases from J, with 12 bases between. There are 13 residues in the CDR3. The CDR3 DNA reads TGCAGCTTCTCCCGGGACAGCACAGATACGCAGTATTTT. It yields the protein CSFSRDSTDTQYF.

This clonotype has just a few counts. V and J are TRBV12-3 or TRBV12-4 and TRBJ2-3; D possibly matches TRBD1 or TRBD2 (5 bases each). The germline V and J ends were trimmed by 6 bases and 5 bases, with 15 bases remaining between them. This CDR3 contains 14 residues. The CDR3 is CASSWGPRIDTQYF. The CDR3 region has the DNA TGTGCCAGCAGCTGGGGACCCCGTATAGATACGCAGTATTTT.

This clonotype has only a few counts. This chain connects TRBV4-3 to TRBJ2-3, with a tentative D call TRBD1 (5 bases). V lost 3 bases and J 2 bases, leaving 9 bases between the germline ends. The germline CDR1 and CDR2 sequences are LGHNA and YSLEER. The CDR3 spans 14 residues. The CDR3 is CASSQDTYTDTQYF. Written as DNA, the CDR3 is TGCGCCAGCAGCCAGGACACCTACACAGATACGCAGTATTTT.

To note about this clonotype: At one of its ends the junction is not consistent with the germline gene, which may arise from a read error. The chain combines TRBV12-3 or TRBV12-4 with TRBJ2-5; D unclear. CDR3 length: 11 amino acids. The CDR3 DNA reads TGTACCAGCAGTGCCATGGAGACCCAGTACTTC. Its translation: CTSSAMETQYF.

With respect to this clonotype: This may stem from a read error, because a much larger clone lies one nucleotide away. The CDR3 here is CASSFIAGELFF. DNA for the CDR3: TGTGCCAGCAGTTTTATAGCCGGGGAGCTGTTTTTT. This chain links TRBV12-3 or TRBV12-4 with TRBJ2-2; D call uncertain. CDR3 length: 12 amino acids. V was shortened by 3 bases and J by 6 bases, with 5 bases between the two germline ends.

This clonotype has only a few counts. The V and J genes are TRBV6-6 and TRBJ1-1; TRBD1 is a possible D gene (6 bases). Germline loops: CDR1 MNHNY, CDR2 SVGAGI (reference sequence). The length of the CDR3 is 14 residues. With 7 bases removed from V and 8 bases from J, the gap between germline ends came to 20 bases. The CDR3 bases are TGTGCCAGCACTTCTTGGGGGGGCACCTTAGAAGCTTTCTTT. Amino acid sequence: CASTSWGGTLEAFF.

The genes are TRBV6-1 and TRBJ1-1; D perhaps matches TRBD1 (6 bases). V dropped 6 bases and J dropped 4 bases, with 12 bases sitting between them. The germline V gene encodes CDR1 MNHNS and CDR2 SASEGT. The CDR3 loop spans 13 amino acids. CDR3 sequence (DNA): TGTGCCAGCAGCGTCCCAGGGGTCACTGAAGCTTTCTTT. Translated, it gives CASSVPGVTEAFF.

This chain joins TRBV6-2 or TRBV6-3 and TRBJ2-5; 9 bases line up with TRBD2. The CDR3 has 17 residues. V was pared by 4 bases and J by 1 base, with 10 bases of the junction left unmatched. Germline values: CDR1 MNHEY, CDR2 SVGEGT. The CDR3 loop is CASSCGLARVGQETQYF. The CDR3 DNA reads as TGTGCCAGCAGTTGTGGACTAGCGAGGGTCGGCCAAGAGACCCAGTACTTC.

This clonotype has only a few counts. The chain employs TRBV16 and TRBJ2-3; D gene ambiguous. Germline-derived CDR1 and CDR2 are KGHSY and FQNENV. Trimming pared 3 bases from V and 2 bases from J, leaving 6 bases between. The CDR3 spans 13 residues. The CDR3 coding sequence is TGTGCCAGCAGCCATTCCCACACAGATACGCAGTATTTT. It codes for CASSHSHTDTQYF.

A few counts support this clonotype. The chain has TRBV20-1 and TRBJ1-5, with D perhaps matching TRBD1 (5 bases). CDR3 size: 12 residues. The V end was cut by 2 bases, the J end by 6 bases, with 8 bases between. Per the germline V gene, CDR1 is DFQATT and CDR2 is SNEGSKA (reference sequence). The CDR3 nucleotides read TGCAGTGCTAGACAGGGTGCTCAGCCCCAGCATTTT. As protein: CSARQGAQPQHF.

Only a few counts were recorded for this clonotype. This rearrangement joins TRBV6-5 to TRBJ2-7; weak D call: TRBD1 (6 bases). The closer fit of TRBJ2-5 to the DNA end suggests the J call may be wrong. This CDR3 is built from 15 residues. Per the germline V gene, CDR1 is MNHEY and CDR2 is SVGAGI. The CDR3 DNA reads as TGTGCCAGCAGTTACTCGGGACAAGGGAGAAGGACCCAGTACTTC. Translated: CASSYSGQGRRTQYF.

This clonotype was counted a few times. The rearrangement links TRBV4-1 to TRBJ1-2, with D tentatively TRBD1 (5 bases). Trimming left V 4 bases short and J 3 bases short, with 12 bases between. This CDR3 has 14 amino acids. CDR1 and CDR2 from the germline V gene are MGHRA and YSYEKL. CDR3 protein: CASSPQGLYYGYTF. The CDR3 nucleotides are TGCGCCAGCAGCCCCCAGGGACTTTACTATGGCTACACCTTC.

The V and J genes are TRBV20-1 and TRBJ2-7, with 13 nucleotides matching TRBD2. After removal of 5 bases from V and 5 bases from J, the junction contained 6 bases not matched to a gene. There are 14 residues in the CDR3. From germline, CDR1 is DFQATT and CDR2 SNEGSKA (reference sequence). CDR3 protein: CSALTSGGENEQYF. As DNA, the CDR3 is TGCAGTGCTCTAACTAGCGGGGGGGAAAACGAGCAGTACTTC.

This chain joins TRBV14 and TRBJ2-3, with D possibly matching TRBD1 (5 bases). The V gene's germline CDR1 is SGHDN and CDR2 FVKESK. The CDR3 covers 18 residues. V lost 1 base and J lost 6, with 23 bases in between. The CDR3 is CASSQVHLAGQFSDTQYF. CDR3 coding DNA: TGTGCCAGCAGCCAAGTCCACTTGGCAGGGCAGTTTTCGGATACGCAGTATTTT.

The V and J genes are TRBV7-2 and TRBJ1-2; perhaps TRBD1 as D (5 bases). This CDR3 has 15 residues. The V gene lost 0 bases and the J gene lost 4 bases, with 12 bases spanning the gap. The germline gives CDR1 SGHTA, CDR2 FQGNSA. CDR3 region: CASSLASQGVYGYTF. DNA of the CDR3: TGTGCCAGCAGCTTAGCAAGCCAGGGAGTCTATGGCTACACCTTC.

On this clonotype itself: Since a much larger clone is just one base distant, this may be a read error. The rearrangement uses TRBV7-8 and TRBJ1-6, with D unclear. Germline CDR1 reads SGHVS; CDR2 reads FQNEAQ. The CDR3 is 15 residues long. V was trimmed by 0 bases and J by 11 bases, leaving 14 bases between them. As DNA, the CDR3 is TGTGCCAGCAGCTTAGCGAAAGGCAGAGTTGCACCCCTCCACTTT. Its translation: CASSLAKGRVAPLHF.

The CDR3 reads CASSPVPNNQPQHF. CDR3 in DNA: TGTGCCAGCAGCCCGGTACCGAACAATCAGCCCCAGCATTTT. The chain carries TRBV7-2 and TRBJ1-5, with unresolved D. The V end was cut by 5 bases, the J end by 3 bases, with 11 bases between. The CDR3 length is 14 residues. Germline values: CDR1 SGHTA, CDR2 FQGNSA.

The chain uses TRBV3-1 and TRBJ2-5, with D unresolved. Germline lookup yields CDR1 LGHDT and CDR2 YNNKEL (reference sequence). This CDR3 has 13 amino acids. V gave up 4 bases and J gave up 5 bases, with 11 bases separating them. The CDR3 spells CASSRSGRETQYF. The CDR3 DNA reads TGTGCCAGCAGCCGTTCAGGACGGGAGACCCAGTACTTC.

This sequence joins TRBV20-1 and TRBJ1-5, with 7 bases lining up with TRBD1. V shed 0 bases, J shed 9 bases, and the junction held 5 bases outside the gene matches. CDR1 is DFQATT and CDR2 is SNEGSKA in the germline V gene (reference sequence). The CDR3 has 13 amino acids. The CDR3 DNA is TGCAGTGCTAGAGACAATGACAGGGCGCCCCAGCATTTT. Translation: CSARDNDRAPQHF.

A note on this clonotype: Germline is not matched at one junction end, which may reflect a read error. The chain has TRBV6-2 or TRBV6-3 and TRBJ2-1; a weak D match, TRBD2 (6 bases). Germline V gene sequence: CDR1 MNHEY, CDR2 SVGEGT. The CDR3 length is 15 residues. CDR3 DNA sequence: TGTACCAGCAGTTACCCGGAGGGATCCTACAATGAGCAGTTCTTC. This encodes CTSSYPEGSYNEQFF.

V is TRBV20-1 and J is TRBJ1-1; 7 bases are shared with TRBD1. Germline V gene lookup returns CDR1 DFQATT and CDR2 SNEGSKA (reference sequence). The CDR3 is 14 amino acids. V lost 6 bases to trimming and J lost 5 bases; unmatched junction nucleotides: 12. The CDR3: CSADTTGEGTEAFF. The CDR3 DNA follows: TGCAGTGCAGACACTACAGGGGAGGGGACTGAAGCTTTCTTT.

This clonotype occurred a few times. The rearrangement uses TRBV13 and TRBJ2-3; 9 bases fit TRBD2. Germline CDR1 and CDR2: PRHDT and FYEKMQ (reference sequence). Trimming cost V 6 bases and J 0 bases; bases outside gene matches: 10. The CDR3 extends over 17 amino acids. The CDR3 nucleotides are TGTGCCAGCAGGGCATCCGTTAGCGGGGGTAGCACAGATACGCAGTATTTT. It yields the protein CASRASVSGGSTDTQYF.

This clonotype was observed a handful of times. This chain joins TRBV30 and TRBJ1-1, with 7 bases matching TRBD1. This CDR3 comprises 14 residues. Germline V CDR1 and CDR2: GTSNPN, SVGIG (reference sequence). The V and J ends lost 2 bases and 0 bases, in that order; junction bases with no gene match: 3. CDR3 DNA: TGTGCCTGGAGTCAGGGACAGATGAACACTGAAGCTTTCTTT. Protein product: CAWSQGQMNTEAFF.